The rows below give T cell receptor beta chains drawn from one sample of a study of molecular identifiers for immune sequencing clone quantification. TCRdb fed the PCR reads into MiXCR, producing one record per CDR3 protein. In the table there are about half a million distinct CDR3 sequences, roughly 24% of which are singletons. Sequencing input: naive CD8+ T cells from blood, with Jurkat cell RNA spiked in. The source of these receptors is a human donor in good health. Some libraries in this study had Jurkat cell RNA spiked in. Each CDR3 is given with its conserved first and last residue. Fields, in order: V gene, D gene, J gene, clone size, CDR3 DNA, CDR3 protein. D genes are given only for firm matches. Expanded clones are given a class, and other clones once, few, many or no size at all.

v_gene: TRBV6-2/TRBV6-3; d_gene: NA; j_gene: TRBJ2-7; abundance: NA; CDR3nt: TGTGCCAGCAGTTATCAGGGCCCGACCTACGAGCAGTACTTC; CDR3aa: CASSYQGPTYEQYF
v_gene: TRBV12-3/TRBV12-4; d_gene: NA; j_gene: TRBJ2-5; abundance: NA; CDR3nt: TGTACCAGCAGTTTATTGACAAGCGGCCAAGAGACCCAGTACTTC; CDR3aa: CTSSLLTSGQETQYF
v_gene: TRBV27; d_gene: NA; j_gene: TRBJ2-5; abundance: once; CDR3nt: TGTGCCAGCAGTTTATCGGGACACCCCCAAGAGACCCAGTACTTC; CDR3aa: CASSLSGHPQETQYF
v_gene: TRBV30; d_gene: TRBD2; j_gene: TRBJ2-3; abundance: NA; CDR3nt: TGTGCCTGGCAACTAGCGGGGGGGCCGGCAGATACGCAGTATTTT; CDR3aa: CAWQLAGGPADTQYF
v_gene: TRBV5-1; d_gene: NA; j_gene: TRBJ2-1; abundance: few; CDR3nt: TGCGCCAGCAGACCTACAGGGTTCTCCTACAATGAGCAGCTCTTC; CDR3aa: CASRPTGFSYNEQLF
v_gene: TRBV7-2; d_gene: NA; j_gene: TRBJ2-7; abundance: many; CDR3nt: TGTGCCAGCAGCTTAGTGGGCGGGGAAACCTACGAGCAGTACTTC; CDR3aa: CASSLVGGETYEQYF
v_gene: TRBV6-2/TRBV6-3; d_gene: TRBD1; j_gene: TRBJ1-1; abundance: many; CDR3nt: TGTGCCAGCAGTTACGCTCTCAACAGGGGGGGGACTGAAGCTTTCTTT; CDR3aa: CASSYALNRGGTEAFF
v_gene: TRBV7-9; d_gene: NA; j_gene: TRBJ2-7; abundance: NA; CDR3nt: TGTGCCAGCAGCTTCATCAGCCATCCCTACGAGCAGTACTTC; CDR3aa: CASSFISHPYEQYF
v_gene: TRBV20-1; d_gene: NA; j_gene: TRBJ1-2; abundance: NA; CDR3nt: TGCAGTGCTGGCGCGGGGAACTATGGCTACACCTTC; CDR3aa: CSAGAGNYGYTF
v_gene: TRBV30; d_gene: NA; j_gene: TRBJ2-2; abundance: many; CDR3nt: TGTGCCTGGAGTGGGGCGAACACCGGGGAGCTGTTTTTT; CDR3aa: CAWSGANTGELFF
v_gene: TRBV7-9; d_gene: NA; j_gene: TRBJ2-1; abundance: few; CDR3nt: TGTGCCAGCAACTTCGTGAGGGGGGCCGGTGAGCAGTTCTTC; CDR3aa: CASNFVRGAGEQFF
v_gene: TRBV7-3; d_gene: NA; j_gene: TRBJ2-5; abundance: many; CDR3nt: TGTGCCAGCAGCTTAGGTCCAGCACTCGACCAAGAGACCCAGTACTTC; CDR3aa: CASSLGPALDQETQYF
v_gene: TRBV6-5; d_gene: NA; j_gene: TRBJ2-7; abundance: few; CDR3nt: TGTGCCAGCAGTTACAATGCAGATCATACTTTATACGAGCAGTGCTTC; CDR3aa: CASSYNADHTLYEQCF
v_gene: TRBV12-3/TRBV12-4; d_gene: NA; j_gene: TRBJ2-1; abundance: NA; CDR3nt: TGTGCCAGCGGTTTTCCGGTGACTCCTAATGAGCAGTTCTTC; CDR3aa: CASGFPVTPNEQFF
v_gene: TRBV2; d_gene: NA; j_gene: TRBJ2-6; abundance: NA; CDR3nt: TGTGCCAGCAGTGAAAGGCCAGGGGCCAACGTCCTGACTTTC; CDR3aa: CASSERPGANVLTF
v_gene: TRBV9; d_gene: NA; j_gene: TRBJ1-1; abundance: NA; CDR3nt: TGTGCCAGCAGCGTTAGCCAGGGATCCACTGAAGCTTTCTTT; CDR3aa: CASSVSQGSTEAFF
v_gene: TRBV18; d_gene: TRBD1; j_gene: TRBJ2-7; abundance: NA; CDR3nt: TGTGCCAGCTCAGCCCGGGACAGGGTGATCAACGAGCAGTACTTC; CDR3aa: CASSARDRVINEQYF
v_gene: TRBV2; d_gene: NA; j_gene: TRBJ1-1; abundance: many; CDR3nt: TGTGCCAGCAGTGAAATTTCGGGCCCCGGCTCTGAAGCTTTCTTT; CDR3aa: CASSEISGPGSEAFF
v_gene: TRBV20-1; d_gene: NA; j_gene: TRBJ1-2; abundance: few; CDR3nt: TGCAGTGCTAGAGATCTGACAGGACATCTCTACTATGGCTACACCTTC; CDR3aa: CSARDLTGHLYYGYTF
v_gene: TRBV5-6; d_gene: NA; j_gene: TRBJ1-1; abundance: many; CDR3nt: TGTGCCAGCAGCTTGGTACGGCAGGGCTCAAACACTGAAGCTTTCTTT; CDR3aa: CASSLVRQGSNTEAFF
v_gene: TRBV6-5; d_gene: NA; j_gene: TRBJ2-2; abundance: few; CDR3nt: TGTGCCAGCAGTTACGGGATCTACACCGGGGAGCTGTTTTTT; CDR3aa: CASSYGIYTGELFF
v_gene: TRBV6-5; d_gene: NA; j_gene: TRBJ2-7; abundance: NA; CDR3nt: TGTGCCAGCAGTTACTGGAGCGGAGGTACCTACGAGCAGTACTTC; CDR3aa: CASSYWSGGTYEQYF
v_gene: TRBV11-2; d_gene: NA; j_gene: TRBJ1-5; abundance: NA; CDR3nt: TGTGCCAGCAGCTTAGTGGTTGTTCATAATCAGCCCCAGCATTTT; CDR3aa: CASSLVVVHNQPQHF
v_gene: TRBV6-5; d_gene: TRBD1; j_gene: TRBJ1-5; abundance: many; CDR3nt: TGTGCCAGCAGTTACTCATCCCCCACCCGGGACAGAAATCAGCCCCAGCATTTT; CDR3aa: CASSYSSPTRDRNQPQHF
v_gene: TRBV12-3/TRBV12-4; d_gene: NA; j_gene: TRBJ2-3; abundance: few; CDR3nt: TGTGCCAGCATTCTCTCCCTAGGGTACCCTTTAAGCACAGATACGCAGTATTTT; CDR3aa: CASILSLGYPLSTDTQYF
v_gene: TRBV28; d_gene: NA; j_gene: TRBJ2-3; abundance: many; CDR3nt: TGTGCCAGCAGTTCGGGGGTTAGCACAGATACGCAGTATTTT; CDR3aa: CASSSGVSTDTQYF
v_gene: TRBV20-1; d_gene: TRBD1; j_gene: TRBJ1-3; abundance: NA; CDR3nt: TGCAGTGCTAAACAGGGGTGGTCTGGAAACACCATATATTTT; CDR3aa: CSAKQGWSGNTIYF
v_gene: TRBV4-2; d_gene: NA; j_gene: TRBJ2-7; abundance: many; CDR3nt: TGTGCCAGCAGCCAAGAAGTACATGGGGTTCCCGAGCAGTACTTC; CDR3aa: CASSQEVHGVPEQYF
v_gene: TRBV4-1; d_gene: TRBD1; j_gene: TRBJ2-2; abundance: many; CDR3nt: TGCGCCAGCAGCCCAGGGGGATTCCCGAACACCGGGGAGCTGTTTTTT; CDR3aa: CASSPGGFPNTGELFF